This TCR beta chain was found in a study of T cells in Graves' hyperthyroidism and ophthalmopathy. Study overall: Before any treatment, at initial diagnosis, peripheral blood was collected.

Hyperthyroidism was newly diagnosed in patients aged 18 to 65 (duration under 2 months). Germline CDR1 is DFQATT and CDR2 is SNEGSKA (reference sequence). Deletions cut 5 bases from V and 2 bases from J, with 6 bases between. The CDR3 spans 12 residues. Authors of the study amplified TCR beta CDR3 regions from RNA transcripts. The HTBI primer set served for first-round RT-PCR of the TCR CDR3. Each CDR3 protein gets one entry after TCRdb re-called the multiplex PCR reads with MiXCR. The sample gives hundreds of thousands of distinct CDR3 sequences, approximately 14% of which show up once; around 13% is in the top ten. This clonotype was observed many times.

This TCR was recovered from a woman in her thirties or forties with Graves' hyperthyroidism. The V gene is TRBV20-1, the J gene TRBJ2-2; the D is unclear. The sequencing sample was made of blood. This CDR3 is CSALKNTGELFF. CDR3 DNA sequence: TGCAGTGCTCTTAAAAACACCGGGGAGCTGTTTTTT.